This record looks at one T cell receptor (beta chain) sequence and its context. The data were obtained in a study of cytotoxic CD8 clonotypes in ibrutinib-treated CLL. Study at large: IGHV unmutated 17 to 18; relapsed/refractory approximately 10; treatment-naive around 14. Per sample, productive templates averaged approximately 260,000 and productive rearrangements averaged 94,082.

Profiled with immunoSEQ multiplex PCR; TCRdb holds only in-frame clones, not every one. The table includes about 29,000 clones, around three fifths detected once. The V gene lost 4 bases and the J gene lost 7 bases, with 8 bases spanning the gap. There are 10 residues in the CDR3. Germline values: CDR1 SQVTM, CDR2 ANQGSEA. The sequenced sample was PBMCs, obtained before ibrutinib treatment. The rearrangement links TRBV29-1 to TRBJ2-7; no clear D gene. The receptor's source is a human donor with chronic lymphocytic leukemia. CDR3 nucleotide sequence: TGCAGCGTTGTAGGTGGAGAGCAGTACTTC. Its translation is CSVVGGEQYF.